The 28 T cell receptor beta chains in this list originate from one sample, sequenced in a study of preoperative IRX-2 immunotherapy in early breast cancer. Treatment defined: preoperative locoregional IRX-2 cytokine immunotherapy. Measured with immunoSEQ multiplex PCR; TCRdb has only the in-frame clones, and not every one. The repertoire holds fewer than 40,000 clones, roughly 95% seen once, with 5% to 7% in the top ten. Sampling was performed from a patient treated with IRX-2 immunotherapy. The receptors were sampled from a human donor with breast cancer.

The CDR3 bases are TGTGCCAGCAGTTTAGGTGCAGGGGGCGGACCTAGCTCCTACGAGCAGTACTTC. Its translation: CASSLGAGGGPSSYEQYF. V and J are TRBV28 and TRBJ2-7; 8 bases map to TRBD1. The trim removed 2 bases at V and 0 bases at J, leaving 12 bases unmatched. CDR1 and CDR2 from the germline V gene are MDHEN and SYDVKM. The CDR3 runs to 18 residues.

The chain recombines TRBV6-6 with TRBJ1-4; 7 bases agree with TRBD1. V lost 0 bases to trimming and J lost 7 bases; unmatched junction nucleotides: 8. CDR1 is MNHNY and CDR2 is SVGAGI in the germline V gene (reference sequence). This CDR3 is 16 amino acids long. The CDR3 region has the DNA TGTGCCAGCAGTTACTCATTCCAGGGGGATCGTGAAAAACTGTTTTTT. Protein product: CASSYSFQGDREKLFF.

V is TRBV19 and J is TRBJ2-5; 10 positions agree with TRBD2. The CDR3 consists of 16 residues. Germline values: CDR1 LNHDA, CDR2 SQIVND (reference sequence). Germline trimming cut 0 bases from V and 4 bases from J; bases unmatched to any gene: 5. The CDR3 spells CASSIEGTSAIETQYF. The DNA for the CDR3 is TGTGCCAGTAGTATAGAGGGGACTAGCGCCATAGAGACCCAGTACTTC.

The chain carries TRBV7-6 and TRBJ2-4, with TRBD1 matching over 9 bases. Losses at the gene ends were 0 bases for V and 8 bases for J; bases not matched to a gene: 2. CDR3 size: 14 residues. Germline V gives CDR1 SGHVS, CDR2 FNYEAQ. CDR3 in amino acids: CASSLATGGDIQYF. CDR3 in DNA: TGTGCCAGCAGCTTAGCGACAGGGGGAGACATTCAGTACTTC.

The CDR3 nucleotides read TGCGCCAGCAGCTTCAGAACAGCCTACAATGAGCAGTTCTTC. This sequence encodes CASSFRTAYNEQFF. This chain uses TRBV5-1 with TRBJ2-1; D is unresolved. CDR3 length: 14 residues. CDR1 and CDR2 (germline): SGHRS, YFSETQ. Between the trimmed V and J ends, which lost 2 bases and 2 bases, there was a span of 8 bases.

The chain joins TRBV9 to TRBJ2-7, with unresolved D. Germline assignment: CDR1 SGDLS and CDR2 YYNGEE. This CDR3 contains 14 residues. V dropped 3 bases and J dropped 1 base, with 11 bases sitting between them. The DNA for the CDR3 is TGTGCCAGCAGCGATACTGGCGCTTCCTACGAGCAGTACTTC. It is translated as CASSDTGASYEQYF.

This chain connects TRBV6-1 to TRBJ2-7; tentative D call: TRBD1 (6 bases). The CDR3 contains 14 residues. Per germline, CDR1 MNHNS and CDR2 SASEGT. Deletions cut 7 bases from V and 6 bases from J, with 19 bases between. In DNA, the CDR3 is TGTGCCAGCATTGAGGACAGAACGCGCGCCGAGCAGTACTTC. Translated: CASIEDRTRAEQYF.

V usage is TRBV27 and J usage is TRBJ2-1; D is unclear. The CDR3 sequence is 12 residues long. Germline V gene sequence: CDR1 MNHEY, CDR2 SMNVEV (reference sequence). V was shortened by 8 bases and J by 0 bases, with 5 bases between the two germline ends. CDR3 in DNA: TGTGCCAGCGGCAGCTCCTACAATGAGCAGTTCTTC. Its protein product is CASGSSYNEQFF.

This chain connects TRBV29-1 to TRBJ2-1, with TRBD2 matching 7 bases. In germline, CDR1 is SQVTM, CDR2 ANQGSEA. Trimming at V came to 7 bases and at J to 5 bases, leaving 5 bases not matched to a gene. The CDR3 consists of 12 residues. Here the CDR3 DNA reads TGCAGCGCGCAGCGGGGCGACAATGAGCAGTTCTTC. It encodes CSAQRGDNEQFF.

The count of this clone is one. This rearrangement joins TRBV18 to TRBJ2-5, with D tentatively TRBD1 or TRBD2 (5 bases each). CDR3 length: 15 amino acids. Germline CDR1 KGHSH, CDR2 LQKENI. Trimming pared 2 bases from V and 5 bases from J, leaving 15 bases between. The CDR3 sequence: CASSPNSGGGETQYF. The CDR3 coding sequence is TGTGCCAGCTCACCAAATAGTGGGGGTGGCGAGACCCAGTACTTC.

The chain is built from TRBV14 and TRBJ2-3; no clear D. Germline lookup yields CDR1 SGHDN and CDR2 FVKESK. V lost 2 bases and J 11 bases, leaving 8 bases between the germline ends. The CDR3 loop spans 11 amino acids. The CDR3 is CASSQFQLQYF. The CDR3, as DNA: TGTGCCAGCAGCCAATTCCAGCTGCAGTATTTT.

The gene calls are TRBV4-2 and TRBJ2-7; a weak D match, TRBD1 (5 bases). CDR1 is LGHNA and CDR2 is YNFKEQ in the germline V gene. The V gene lost 0 bases and the J gene lost 6 bases, with 15 bases spanning the gap. The length of the CDR3 is 15 residues. In DNA, the CDR3 is TGTGCCAGCAGCCAAGAGGTGACAGCTATTGCCGAGCAGTACTTC. It specifies CASSQEVTAIAEQYF.

This chain uses TRBV7-2 with TRBJ1-2, with 7 positions matching TRBD1. The germline gives CDR1 SGHTA, CDR2 FQGNSA. The CDR3 covers 14 residues. Losses at the gene ends were 5 bases for V and 4 bases for J; bases not matched to a gene: 7. This CDR3 reads CASSPSRDSYGYTF. CDR3 in DNA: TGTGCCAGCAGCCCCAGCCGGGACAGCTATGGCTACACCTTC.

This chain links TRBV5-4 with TRBJ2-7; no firm D call. Trimming removed 1 base from V and 5 bases from J, with 13 bases in between. Per the germline V gene, CDR1 is SGHNT and CDR2 is YYREEE (reference sequence). The CDR3 length is 14 residues. The CDR3 nucleotides are TGTGCCAGCAGCTTGATTGGCAGAGTGGACGAGCAGTACTTC. This translates into CASSLIGRVDEQYF.

In this sample, this clone turned up once. This sequence joins TRBV27 and TRBJ2-2; D remains unclear. Trimming removed 2 bases from V and 4 bases from J, with 8 bases in between. The germline V gene encodes CDR1 MNHEY and CDR2 SMNVEV (reference sequence). This CDR3 spans 14 amino acids. The CDR3 DNA reads as TGTGCCAGCAGTTTAACGGGCGGCACCGGGGAGCTGTTTTTT. Amino acids: CASSLTGGTGELFF.

The CDR3, as DNA: TGTGCCAGCAGCTTGCAGGGGAGACGGTCTTACTTC. Translated, it gives CASSLQGRRSYF. The V gene is TRBV7-9, the J gene TRBJ2-5, with a possible D match to TRBD1 (6 bases). Trimming took 3 bases from V and 14 from J, leaving 16 bases between them. CDR1 and CDR2 from the germline V gene are SEHNR and FQNEAQ (reference sequence). The CDR3 runs 12 residues.

The chain carries TRBV19 and TRBJ2-7; possibly TRBD1 for D (6 bases). The length of the CDR3 is 14 residues. Trimming left V 5 bases short and J 3 bases short, with 14 bases between. The V gene's germline CDR1 is LNHDA and CDR2 SQIVND (reference sequence). The CDR3 DNA follows: TGTGCCAGTAGTGACAACAGGGTCAGCTACGAGCAGTACTTC. The encoded protein is CASSDNRVSYEQYF.

This chain joins TRBV7-9 and TRBJ1-3; D is unresolved. V lost 1 base, J lost 0 bases, and 10 bases lay in between. The CDR3 runs 16 residues. Germline V gene lookup returns CDR1 SEHNR and CDR2 FQNEAQ (reference sequence). As DNA, the CDR3 is TGTGCCAGCAGCTTAGTTTCTGTAAGCTCTGGAAACACCATATATTTT. This encodes CASSLVSVSSGNTIYF.

The chain links TRBV15 to TRBJ2-7; no reliable D call. Trimming removed 0 bases from V and 1 base from J, with 7 bases in between. The CDR3 runs to 14 residues. CDR1 is LNHNV, CDR2 YYDKDF, per germline (reference sequence). The CDR3 here is CATSREPKSYEQYF. CDR3 DNA: TGTGCCACCAGCAGAGAACCTAAATCCTACGAGCAGTACTTC. The full variable domain, with the rest looked up from reference TRBV15 and TRBJ2-7, is DAMVIQNPRYQVTQFGKPVTLSCSQTLNHNVMYWYQQKSSQAPKLLFHYYDKDFNNEADTPDNFQSRRPNTSFCFLDIRSPGLGDTAMYLCATSREPKSYEQYFGPGTRLTVT.

V and J are TRBV7-3 and TRBJ2-3, with a possible D match to TRBD2 (7 bases). Germline V CDR1 and CDR2: SGHTA, FQGTGA. Trimming stripped 2 bases from V and 5 bases from J, with 14 bases between. The CDR3 sequence is 15 residues long. The CDR3 reads CASSLGGAVRDTQYF. CDR3 sequence (DNA): TGTGCCAGCAGCTTAGGGGGGGCCGTTAGAGATACGCAGTATTTT. Variable domain in full (rest from reference TRBV7-3 and TRBJ2-3): GAGVSQTPSNKVTEKGKYVELRCDPISGHTALYWYRQSLGQGPEFLIYFQGTGAADDSGLPNDRFFAVRPEGSVSTLKIQRTERGDSAVYLCASSLGGAVRDTQYFGPGTRLTVL.

CDR3 protein: CASSFRDRAHEQYF. The CDR3 DNA is TGTGCCAGCAGCTTCAGAGACAGGGCCCACGAGCAGTACTTC. J is TRBJ2-7 and V is TRBV7-9; TRBD1 aligns across 7 bases. CDR1 SEHNR and CDR2 FQNEAQ come from the germline V gene (reference sequence). V shed 3 bases and J 5 bases; nucleotides not matched to a gene: 7. This CDR3 contains 14 residues.

The V call is TRBV2, the J call TRBJ1-1, with 10 bases matching TRBD1. Germline V gene sequence: CDR1 SNHLY, CDR2 FYNNEI. V lost 10 bases to trimming and J lost 0 bases; unmatched junction nucleotides: 17. There are 18 residues in the CDR3. For the CDR3, the DNA is TGTGCCATTCCGACAGGGGGCGTCAAACAGGGTGTGAACACTGAAGCTTTCTTT. It translates to CAIPTGGVKQGVNTEAFF.

The rearrangement uses TRBV7-9 and TRBJ1-1; 10 nucleotides align to TRBD1. CDR3 length: 15 amino acids. J lost 7 bases, V lost 3 bases, and 8 bases had no gene match. Germline V CDR1 and CDR2: SEHNR, FQNEAQ (reference sequence). For the CDR3, the DNA is TGTGCCAGCAGCTTGGGGGACAGGGGAATGTTTGAAGCTTTCTTT. Amino acids: CASSLGDRGMFEAFF.

The chain is built from TRBV5-6 and TRBJ2-6; TRBD1 might be the D (5 bases). CDR1 is SGHDT and CDR2 is YYEEEE in the germline V gene. The V end was cut by 2 bases, the J end by 0 bases, with 15 bases between. There are 18 residues in the CDR3. CDR3 bases: TGTGCCAGCAGCTTTGGTTGGGGCGCGTCCTCTGGGGCCAACGTCCTGACTTTC. It encodes CASSFGWGASSGANVLTF.

This sequence joins TRBV7-2 and TRBJ2-1; D is uncertain. The CDR3 has 11 residues. V gave up 5 bases and J gave up 10 bases, with 9 bases separating them. The germline V gene has CDR1 SGHTA and CDR2 FQGNSA. The CDR3 loop reads CASSTRWEQFF. The CDR3 DNA follows: TGTGCCAGCAGCACCCGATGGGAGCAGTTCTTC.

The chain uses TRBV5-6 and TRBJ1-2; D ambiguous. V lost 6 bases and J lost 5, with 17 bases in between. The CDR3 contains 14 residues. In germline, CDR1 is SGHDT, CDR2 YYEEEE. The chain's CDR3 is CASNLGSLIYGYTF. CDR3 sequence (DNA): TGTGCCAGCAACCTAGGGTCCCTCATATATGGCTACACCTTC.

The J gene is TRBJ1-5, the V gene TRBV15, with D perhaps TRBD1 (5 bases). V lost 0 bases, J lost 0 bases, and 12 bases lay in between. Germline V gene lookup returns CDR1 LNHNV and CDR2 YYDKDF (reference sequence). This CDR3 has 17 amino acids. In nucleotides, the CDR3 is TGTGCCACCAGCAGAGAAATCGGAGGGGATAGCAATCAGCCCCAGCATTTT. Encoded protein: CATSREIGGDSNQPQHF.

The chain recombines TRBV15 with TRBJ1-2, with D unresolved. From germline, CDR1 is LNHNV and CDR2 YYDKDF (reference sequence). The CDR3 sequence is 13 residues long. Deletions cut 0 bases from V and 4 bases from J, with 6 bases between. Here the CDR3 reads CATSRDIPYGYTF. The CDR3 DNA follows: TGTGCCACCAGCAGAGATATCCCCTATGGCTACACCTTC.